The sequence of this T cell receptor beta chain was determined in a study of cytomegalovirus exposure and HLA in healthy donors. This CDR3 region has 14 residues. Trimming shortened V by 7 bases and J by 0 bases, and 10 bases separated the two germline ends. CDR1 is SEHNR, CDR2 FQNEAQ, per germline (reference sequence). Overall study results and limits: A prior analysis recorded that most TCR beta V segments were productive about 87% or about 30% of the time. CMV serostatus stood as the only immune exposure information on hand.

PCR primers comprised 60 Vbeta and 13 Jbeta primers. Clones were read by immunoSEQ multiplex PCR, and TCRdb kept only the in-frame ones, dropping some. The table lists about 55,000 clones, 65% to 85% of them singletons. Remarks on this clone: Antigen unknown.

The TCR sequence derives from a man aged 25-45 years in good health and CMV-seronegative. The chain carries TRBV7-9 and TRBJ1-3; unclear D gene. Material: PBMCs. CDR3 loop: CASNLSSSGNTIYF. DNA of the CDR3: TGTGCCAGCAACTTGTCTAGCTCTGGAAACACCATATATTTT.